The T cell receptor (beta chain) described here comes from a study of T cell repertoires in aging, cancer and after chemotherapy. In regard to this clonotype: Its antigen is not known.

V lost 7 bases and J 0 bases, leaving 16 bases between the germline ends. This CDR3 region has 16 residues. Rearranged V-D-J TRB sequences were amplified with a mixed TRB-A/B primer pool. In TCRdb, the multiplex PCR reads were re-called with MiXCR into one record per CDR3 protein. This sample has over 10,000 distinct CDR3 sequences, with approximately 22% found just once. Overall study results and limits: Loss of evenness, beyond lost richness, contributed to age-related TCR diversity decline in cancer patients. Across the chemotherapy interval, each cancer cohort showed higher median generation probability, suggesting thymic rebound.

Peripheral blood genomic DNA, not sorted cells or RNA, was the template. Sequences were obtained from blood. This receptor was obtained from a human donor in good health. The rearrangement links TRBV12-3 or TRBV12-4 to TRBJ2-1; D is possibly TRBD1 (5 bases). CDR3 in DNA: TGTGCCAGCACTGACATCAGGGCCCTCTCCTACAATGAGCAGTTCTTC. Protein product: CASTDIRALSYNEQFF.